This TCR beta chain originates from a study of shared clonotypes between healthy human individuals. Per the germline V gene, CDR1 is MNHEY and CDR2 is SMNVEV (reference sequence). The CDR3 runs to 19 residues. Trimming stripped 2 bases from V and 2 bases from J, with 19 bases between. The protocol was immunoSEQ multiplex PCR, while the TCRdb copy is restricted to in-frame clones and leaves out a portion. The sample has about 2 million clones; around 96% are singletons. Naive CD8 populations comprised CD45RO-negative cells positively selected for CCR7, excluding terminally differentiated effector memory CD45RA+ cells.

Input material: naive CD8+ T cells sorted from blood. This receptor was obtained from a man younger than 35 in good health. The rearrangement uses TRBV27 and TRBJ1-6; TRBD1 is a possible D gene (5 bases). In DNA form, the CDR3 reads TGTGCCAGCAGTTTAGTTTGGCGTGAGGGACCCACCTATAATTCACCCCTCCACTTT. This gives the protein CASSLVWREGPTYNSPLHF.